The table lists the clone carrying this TCR beta chain with a few counts. Its antigen is not known. This entry is derived from a study of T cells in Graves' hyperthyroidism and ophthalmopathy. Overall study findings and caveats: Model-based prediction identified ophthalmopathy a median roughly six months prior to its onset.

The study left out patients who had uncontrolled infection, other autoimmune disease, pregnancy or lactation. Based on clinical symptoms, serum thyroxine and TRAb, thyroid ultrasound and orbital computed tomography, diagnoses were reached. The CDR3 regions of TCR beta were amplified from RNA transcripts. A first-round RT-PCR of the TCR CDR3 used the HTBI primer set. TCRdb reprocessed the multiplex PCR reads via MiXCR and lists one record per CDR3 protein. The sample lists 600,000 to 700,000 distinct CDR3 sequences; about 45% were seen once. Sequencing was performed on peripheral blood or thyroid tissue (not recorded which). The receptor was isolated from an adult man with Graves' disease, either hyperthyroidism or ophthalmopathy (not recorded which).

The CDR3 spells CASSIGPEAFF. CDR3 sequence (DNA): TGTGCCAGTAGTATTGGCCCTGAAGCTTTCTTT. The chain joins TRBV19 to TRBJ1-1, with D unclear. V lost 3 bases, J lost 6 bases, and 5 bases lay in between. CDR3 size: 11 residues. Germline CDR1 is LNHDA and CDR2 is SQIVND (reference sequence). The whole variable domain, remainder taken from reference TRBV19 and TRBJ1-1, is DGGITQSPKYLFRKEGQNVTLSCEQNLNHDAMYWYRQDPGQGLRLIYYSQIVNDFQKGDIAEGYSVSREKKESFPLTVTSAQKNPTAFYLCASSIGPEAFFGQGTRLTVV.